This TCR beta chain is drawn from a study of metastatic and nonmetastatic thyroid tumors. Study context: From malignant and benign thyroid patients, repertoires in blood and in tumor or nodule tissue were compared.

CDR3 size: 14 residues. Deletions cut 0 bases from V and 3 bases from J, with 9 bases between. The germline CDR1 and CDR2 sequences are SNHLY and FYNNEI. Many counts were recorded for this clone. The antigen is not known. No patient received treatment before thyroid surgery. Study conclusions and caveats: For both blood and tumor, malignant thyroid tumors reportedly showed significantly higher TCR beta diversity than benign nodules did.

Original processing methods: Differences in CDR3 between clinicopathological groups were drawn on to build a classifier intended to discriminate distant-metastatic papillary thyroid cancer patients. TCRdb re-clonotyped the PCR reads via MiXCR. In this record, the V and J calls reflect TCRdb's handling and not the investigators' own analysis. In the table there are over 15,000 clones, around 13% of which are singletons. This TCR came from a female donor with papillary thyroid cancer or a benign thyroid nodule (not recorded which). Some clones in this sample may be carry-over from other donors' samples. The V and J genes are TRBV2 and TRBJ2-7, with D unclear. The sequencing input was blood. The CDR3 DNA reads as TGTGCCAGCAGTGAAGCGCTTGGCAACTACGAGCAGTACTTC. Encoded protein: CASSEALGNYEQYF.